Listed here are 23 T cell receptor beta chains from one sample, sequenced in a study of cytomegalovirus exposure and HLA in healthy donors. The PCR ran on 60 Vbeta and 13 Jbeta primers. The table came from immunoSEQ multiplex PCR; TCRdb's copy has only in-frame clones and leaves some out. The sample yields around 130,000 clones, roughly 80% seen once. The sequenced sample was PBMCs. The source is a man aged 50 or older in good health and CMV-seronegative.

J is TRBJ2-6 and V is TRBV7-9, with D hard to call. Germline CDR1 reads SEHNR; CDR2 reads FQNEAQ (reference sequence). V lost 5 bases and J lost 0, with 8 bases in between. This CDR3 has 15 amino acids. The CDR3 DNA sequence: TGTGCCAGCAGCCCGGTTGGCTCTGGGGCCAACGTCCTGACTTTC. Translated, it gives CASSPVGSGANVLTF.

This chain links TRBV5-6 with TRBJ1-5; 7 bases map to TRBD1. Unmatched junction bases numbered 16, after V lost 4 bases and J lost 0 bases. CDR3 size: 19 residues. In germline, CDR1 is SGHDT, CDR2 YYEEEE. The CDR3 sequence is CASSGRDREEANSNQPQHF. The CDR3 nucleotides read TGTGCCAGCAGCGGGAGAGACAGGGAAGAAGCTAATAGCAATCAGCCCCAGCATTTT.

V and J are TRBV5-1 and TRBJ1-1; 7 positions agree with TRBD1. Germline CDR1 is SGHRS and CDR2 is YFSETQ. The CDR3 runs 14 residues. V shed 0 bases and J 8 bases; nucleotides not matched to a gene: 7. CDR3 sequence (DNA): TGCGCCAGCAGCTTGGGGCCGGGACAGCTAGAAGCTTTCTTT. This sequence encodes CASSLGPGQLEAFF.

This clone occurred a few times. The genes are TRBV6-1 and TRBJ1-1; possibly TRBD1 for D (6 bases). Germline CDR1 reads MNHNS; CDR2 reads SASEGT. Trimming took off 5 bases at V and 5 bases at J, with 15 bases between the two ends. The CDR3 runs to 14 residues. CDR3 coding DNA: TGTGCCAGCAGTCCCCGGGACACCCGAACTGAAGCTTTCTTT. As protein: CASSPRDTRTEAFF.

CDR3 residues: CASSPVTGGTDTQYF. The CDR3, as DNA: TGTGCCAGCAGCCCTGTGACAGGGGGCACAGATACGCAGTATTTT. The gene calls are TRBV28 and TRBJ2-3; the match to TRBD1 covers 8 bases. J was trimmed by 1 base and V by 6 bases; bases with no gene match: 6. The CDR3 spans 15 residues. From germline, CDR1 is MDHEN and CDR2 SYDVKM. The whole variable domain, filled in from reference TRBV28 and TRBJ2-3, reads DVKVTQSSRYLVKRTGEKVFLECVQDMDHENMFWYRQDPGLGLRLIYFSYDVKMKEKGDIPEGYSVSREKKERFSLILESASTNQTSMYLCASSPVTGGTDTQYFGPGTRLTVL.

The CDR3 reads CASITGDSYEQYF. CDR3 bases: TGTGCCAGCATCACAGGGGACTCCTACGAGCAGTACTTC. The chain uses TRBV2 and TRBJ2-7; 7 bases are shared with TRBD1. J lost 0 bases, V lost 7 bases, and 3 bases had no gene match. Germline CDR1 and CDR2: SNHLY and FYNNEI. The CDR3 runs to 13 residues.

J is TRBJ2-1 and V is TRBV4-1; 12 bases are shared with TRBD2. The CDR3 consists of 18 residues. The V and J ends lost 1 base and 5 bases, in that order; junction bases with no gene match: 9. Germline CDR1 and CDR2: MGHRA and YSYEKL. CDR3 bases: TGCGCCAGCAGCCAAGTTTGGGGGACTAGCGGGCAGAACAATGAGCAGTTCTTC. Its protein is CASSQVWGTSGQNNEQFF.

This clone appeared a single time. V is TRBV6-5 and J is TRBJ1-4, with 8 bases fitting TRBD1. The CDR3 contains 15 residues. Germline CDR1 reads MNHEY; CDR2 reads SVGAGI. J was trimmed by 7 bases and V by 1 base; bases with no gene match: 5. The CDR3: CASSYFRGRGEKLFF. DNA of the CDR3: TGTGCCAGCAGTTACTTCAGGGGGCGCGGTGAAAAACTGTTTTTT.

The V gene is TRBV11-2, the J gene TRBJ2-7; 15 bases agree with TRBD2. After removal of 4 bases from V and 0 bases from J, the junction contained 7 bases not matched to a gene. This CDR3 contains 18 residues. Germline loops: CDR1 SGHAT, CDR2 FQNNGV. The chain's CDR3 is CASSWTSGRAVGSYEQYF. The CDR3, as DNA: TGTGCCAGCAGCTGGACTAGCGGGAGGGCCGTAGGCTCCTACGAGCAGTACTTC.

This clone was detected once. The CDR3 DNA reads TGTGCCATCAGTTCCAGGGGAACCGGGGAGCTGTTTTTT. It specifies CAISSRGTGELFF. The V call is TRBV10-3, the J call TRBJ2-2, with D perhaps TRBD1 (6 bases). V was clipped by 5 bases and J by 5 bases, with 9 bases between them. Per the germline V gene, CDR1 is ENHRY and CDR2 is SYGVKD. This CDR3 contains 13 residues.

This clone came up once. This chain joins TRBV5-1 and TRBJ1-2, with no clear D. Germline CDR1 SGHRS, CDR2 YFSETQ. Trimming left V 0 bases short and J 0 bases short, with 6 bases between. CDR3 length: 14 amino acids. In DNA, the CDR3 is TGCGCCAGCAGCTTGGACAGCTCTAACTATGGCTACACCTTC. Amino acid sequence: CASSLDSSNYGYTF.

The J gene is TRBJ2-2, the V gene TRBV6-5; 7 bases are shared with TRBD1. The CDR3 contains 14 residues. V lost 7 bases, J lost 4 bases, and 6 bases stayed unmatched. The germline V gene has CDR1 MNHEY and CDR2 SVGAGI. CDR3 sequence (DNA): TGTGCCAGCAACCAAAGGGGGCCCACCGGGGAGCTGTTTTTT. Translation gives CASNQRGPTGELFF.

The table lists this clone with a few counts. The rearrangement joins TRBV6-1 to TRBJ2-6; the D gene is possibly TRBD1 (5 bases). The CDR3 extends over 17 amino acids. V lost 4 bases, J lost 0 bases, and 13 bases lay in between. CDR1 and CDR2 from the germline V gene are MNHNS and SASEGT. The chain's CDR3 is CASSVSRTSSGANVLTF. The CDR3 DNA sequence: TGTGCCAGCAGTGTAAGCCGGACAAGCTCTGGGGCCAACGTCCTGACTTTC.

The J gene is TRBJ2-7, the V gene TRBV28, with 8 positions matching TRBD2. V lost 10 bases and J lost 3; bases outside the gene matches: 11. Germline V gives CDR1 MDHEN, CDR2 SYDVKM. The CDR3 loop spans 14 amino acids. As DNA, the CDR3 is TGTGCCACCACCGTCGGGGGGGGAAGCTACGAGCAGTACTTC. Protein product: CATTVGGGSYEQYF.

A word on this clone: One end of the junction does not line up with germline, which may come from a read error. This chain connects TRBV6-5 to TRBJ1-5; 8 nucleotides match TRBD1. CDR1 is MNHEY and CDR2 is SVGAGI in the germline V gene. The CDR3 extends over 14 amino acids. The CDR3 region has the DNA TGTGCCAGCAAGACAGGGGTGAGCAGTCAGCCCCAGCATTTT. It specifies CASKTGVSSQPQHF.

The CDR3 sequence is CASSRGDYEQYF. CDR3 coding DNA: TGTGCCAGCAGCCGGGGGGACTACGAGCAGTACTTC. This sequence joins TRBV7-9 and TRBJ2-7, with 7 bases fitting TRBD2. Germline assignment: CDR1 SEHNR and CDR2 FQNEAQ (reference sequence). With V trimmed by 5 bases and J by 3 bases, 1 base remained unmatched. The CDR3 length is 12 residues.

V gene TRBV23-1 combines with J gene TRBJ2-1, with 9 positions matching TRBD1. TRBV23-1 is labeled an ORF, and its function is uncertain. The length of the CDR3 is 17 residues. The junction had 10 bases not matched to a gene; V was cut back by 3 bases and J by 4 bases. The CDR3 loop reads CASSQSPGQGNYNEQFF. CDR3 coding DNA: TGCGCCAGCAGTCAGTCTCCGGGACAGGGAAATTACAATGAGCAGTTCTTC.

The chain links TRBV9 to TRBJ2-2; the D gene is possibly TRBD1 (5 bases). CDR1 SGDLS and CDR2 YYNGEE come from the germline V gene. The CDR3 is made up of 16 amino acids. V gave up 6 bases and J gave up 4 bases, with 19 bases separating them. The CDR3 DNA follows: TGTGCCAGCACCTCCGACAGTCTGGTAGGCACCGGGGAGCTGTTTTTT. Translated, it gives CASTSDSLVGTGELFF.

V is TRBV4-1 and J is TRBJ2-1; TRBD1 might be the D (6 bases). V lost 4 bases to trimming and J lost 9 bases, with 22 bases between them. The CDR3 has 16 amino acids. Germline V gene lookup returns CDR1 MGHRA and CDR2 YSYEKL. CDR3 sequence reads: CASSPRRTDTSLEQFF. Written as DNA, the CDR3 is TGCGCCAGCAGCCCGAGACGGACAGATACTTCCCTTGAGCAGTTCTTC.

Here the CDR3 reads CASSFTGPATNEKLFF. In DNA form, the CDR3 reads TGTGCCAGCAGCTTCACAGGACCCGCAACTAATGAAAAACTGTTTTTT. The rearrangement joins TRBV5-6 to TRBJ1-4; tentative D call: TRBD1 (5 bases). V was trimmed by 2 bases and J by 0 bases, leaving 11 bases between them. The germline V gene has CDR1 SGHDT and CDR2 YYEEEE. The CDR3 loop spans 16 amino acids.

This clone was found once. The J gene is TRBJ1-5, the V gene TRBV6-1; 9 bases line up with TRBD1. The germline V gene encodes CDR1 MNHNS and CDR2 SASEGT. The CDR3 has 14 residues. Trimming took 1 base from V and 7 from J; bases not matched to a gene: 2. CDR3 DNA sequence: TGTGCCAGCAGTGAAGGGACAGGGGTACAGCCCCAGCATTTT. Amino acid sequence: CASSEGTGVQPQHF.

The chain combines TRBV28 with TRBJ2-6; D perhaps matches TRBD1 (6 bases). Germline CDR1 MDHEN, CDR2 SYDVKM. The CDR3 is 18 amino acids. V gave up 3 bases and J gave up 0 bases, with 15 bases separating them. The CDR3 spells CASSFGGQSSSGANVLTF. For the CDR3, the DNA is TGTGCCAGCAGTTTTGGTGGACAGTCAAGCTCTGGGGCCAACGTCCTGACTTTC.

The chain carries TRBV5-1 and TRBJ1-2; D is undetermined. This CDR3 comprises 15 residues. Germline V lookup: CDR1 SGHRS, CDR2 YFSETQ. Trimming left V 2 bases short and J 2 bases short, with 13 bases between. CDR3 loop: CASSFLFPTNYGYTF. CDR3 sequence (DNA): TGCGCCAGCAGCTTCCTGTTTCCCACAAACTATGGCTACACCTTC.